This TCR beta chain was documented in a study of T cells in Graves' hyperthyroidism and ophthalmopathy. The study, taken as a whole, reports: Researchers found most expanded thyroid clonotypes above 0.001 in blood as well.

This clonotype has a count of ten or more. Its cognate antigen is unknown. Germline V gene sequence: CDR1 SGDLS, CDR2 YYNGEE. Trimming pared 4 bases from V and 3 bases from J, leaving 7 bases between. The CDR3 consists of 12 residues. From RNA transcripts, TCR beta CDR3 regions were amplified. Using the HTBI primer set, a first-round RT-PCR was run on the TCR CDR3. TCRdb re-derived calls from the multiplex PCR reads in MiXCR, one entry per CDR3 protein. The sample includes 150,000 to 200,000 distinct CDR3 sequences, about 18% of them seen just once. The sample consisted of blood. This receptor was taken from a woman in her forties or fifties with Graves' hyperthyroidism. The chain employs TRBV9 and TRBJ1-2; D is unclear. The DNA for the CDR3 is TGTGCCAGCAGCCTCGATGACTATGGCTACACCTTC. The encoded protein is CASSLDDYGYTF.